This T cell receptor (beta chain) is drawn from a study of T cell repertoires in cytomegalovirus infection. Overall study: TCR beta signatures that were public indicated CMV infection and matching HLA type. Study-wide results and limits: Of the TCR beta families, the public ones yielded a cumulative frequency that identified carriers of CMV plus the relevant HLA. Dominating the ex vivo response were TCR beta clonotypes that were CMV-specific and HLA-C-restricted.

Turning to this clonotype: No antigen is known for it.

There are 14 residues in the CDR3. V was trimmed by 5 bases and J by 5 bases, leaving 14 bases between them. The germline V gene has CDR1 LNHDA and CDR2 SQIVND (reference sequence). In TCRdb, the reads were re-called with MiXCR into one record per CDR3 protein. The table records hundreds of thousands of distinct CDR3 sequences, 40% to 50% of them present only once. The chain uses TRBV19 and TRBJ2-3; no definite D call. The material was cultured PBMCs, obtained from culture after CMV antigen stimulation. The receptor's source is a human donor in good health (CMV status not recorded). Some clones in this sample may be carry-over from other donors' samples. CDR3 sequence: CASSLTRRQDTQYF. CDR3 DNA: TGTGCCAGTAGTCTGACACGACGCCAAGATACGCAGTATTTT.